The 18 T cell receptor beta chains listed next were all sequenced from one sample in a study of blood T cell repertoires in COVID-19. The table came from immunoSEQ multiplex PCR; TCRdb's copy has only in-frame clones and leaves some out. The table includes about 250,000 clones, around 88% detected once. Sample: peripheral blood. These receptors were taken from a man at least 80 years old with acute or convalescent COVID-19.

The rearrangement uses TRBV7-3 and TRBJ1-1, with D uncertain. This CDR3 has 15 residues. V was clipped by 9 bases and J by 2 bases, with 19 bases between them. The germline gives CDR1 SGHTA, CDR2 FQGTGA. In DNA form, the CDR3 reads TGTGCCAGACCTTTACTCGGACTCTCTAACACTGAAGCTTTCTTT. Translating gives CARPLLGLSNTEAFF. The variable domain in full, completed from reference TRBV7-3 and TRBJ1-1, reads GAGVSQTPSNKVTEKGKYVELRCDPISGHTALYWYRQSLGQGPEFLIYFQGTGAADDSGLPNDRFFAVRPEGSVSTLKIQRTERGDSAVYLCARPLLGLSNTEAFFGQGTRLTVV.

The chain combines TRBV5-1 with TRBJ1-2; 9 bases are shared with TRBD1. After removal of 4 bases from V and 3 bases from J, the junction contained 7 bases not matched to a gene. This CDR3 is 15 amino acids long. The V gene's germline CDR1 is SGHRS and CDR2 YFSETQ. The CDR3: CASSPGTGIYYGYTF. CDR3 DNA: TGCGCCAGCAGCCCCGGGACAGGGATCTACTATGGCTACACCTTC.

The chain has TRBV7-9 and TRBJ1-5; no definite D call. Germline-derived CDR1 and CDR2 are SEHNR and FQNEAQ (reference sequence). This CDR3 is built from 15 residues. Trimming took 5 bases from V and 0 from J, leaving 11 bases between them. The CDR3 is CASSEGSHSNQPQHF. The CDR3 DNA reads as TGTGCCAGCAGCGAGGGCAGTCATAGCAATCAGCCCCAGCATTTT.

This chain uses TRBV9 with TRBJ2-2, with 10 nucleotides matching TRBD2. Germline loops: CDR1 SGDLS, CDR2 YYNGEE. The CDR3 is made up of 16 amino acids. J gave up 4 bases and V 0 bases, and 3 bases lay outside the gene matches. The CDR3 sequence is CASSVVPSGSTGELFF. The CDR3 region has the DNA TGTGCCAGCAGCGTAGTCCCTAGCGGGAGCACCGGGGAGCTGTTTTTT.

The rearrangement joins TRBV29-1 to TRBJ1-2; TRBD1 aligns across 7 bases. The CDR3 is made up of 11 amino acids. CDR1 is SQVTM and CDR2 is ANQGSEA in the germline V gene. V shed 7 bases, J shed 6 bases, and the junction held 5 bases outside the gene matches. The CDR3 loop reads CSEGGSDGYTF. In DNA form, the CDR3 reads TGCAGCGAAGGGGGCTCTGATGGCTACACCTTC.

The V call is TRBV7-2, the J call TRBJ1-2; D is ambiguous. Trimming pared 2 bases from V and 8 bases from J, leaving 18 bases between. The CDR3 consists of 15 residues. Per germline, CDR1 SGHTA and CDR2 FQGNSA. Written as DNA, the CDR3 is TGTGCCAGCAGCTTAAACACCGGGGTTTTAGGGGGCTACACCTTC. Amino acid sequence: CASSLNTGVLGGYTF. Supplemented by reference TRBV7-2 and TRBJ1-2, the full variable domain reads GAGVSQSPSNKVTEKGKDVELRCDPISGHTALYWYRQSLGQGLEFLIYFQGNSAPDKSGLPSDRFSAERTGGSVSTLTIQRTQQEDSAVYLCASSLNTGVLGGYTFGSGTRLTVV.

The rearrangement uses TRBV7-6 and TRBJ2-7; TRBD1 agrees at 9 bases. Losses at the gene ends were 5 bases for V and 6 bases for J; bases not matched to a gene: 5. CDR3 length: 13 amino acids. CDR1 is SGHVS, CDR2 FNYEAQ, per germline. DNA for the CDR3: TGTGCCAGCAGCAGACAGGGGGGAGGCGAGCAGTACTTC. Encoded protein: CASSRQGGGEQYF.

The chain recombines TRBV7-3 with TRBJ1-3, with TRBD1 matching 11 bases. V was pared by 5 bases and J by 0 bases, with 3 bases of the junction left unmatched. Germline CDR1 and CDR2: SGHTA and FQGTGA. The CDR3 consists of 16 residues. The CDR3 here is CASSRTGGRSGNTIYF. CDR3 coding DNA: TGTGCCAGCAGCCGGACAGGGGGCCGCTCTGGAAACACCATATATTTT. Full variable domain (outside the CDR3, taken from reference TRBV7-3 and TRBJ1-3): GAGVSQTPSNKVTEKGKYVELRCDPISGHTALYWYRQSLGQGPEFLIYFQGTGAADDSGLPNDRFFAVRPEGSVSTLKIQRTERGDSAVYLCASSRTGGRSGNTIYFGEGSWLTVV.

This clone was seen a single time. The J gene is TRBJ1-1, the V gene TRBV7-2; TRBD1 agrees at 9 bases. The germline gives CDR1 SGHTA, CDR2 FQGNSA. The junction had 4 bases not matched to a gene; V was cut back by 5 bases and J by 0 bases. The CDR3 sequence is 15 residues long. Written as DNA, the CDR3 is TGTGCCAGCAGCCCCCGGGACAGGGTGAACACTGAAGCTTTCTTT. Translation: CASSPRDRVNTEAFF.

The chain recombines TRBV29-1 with TRBJ1-2; 8 nucleotides line up with TRBD1. The CDR3 contains 12 residues. Germline loops: CDR1 SQVTM, CDR2 ANQGSEA. J gave up 7 bases and V 4 bases, and 5 bases lay outside the gene matches. CDR3 amino acids: CSVALTGGGYTF. In nucleotides, the CDR3 is TGCAGCGTTGCATTAACAGGGGGTGGCTACACCTTC.

CDR3 DNA sequence: TGCGCCAGCAGCCACGACAGGGGATATGAGCAGTTCTTC. It translates to CASSHDRGYEQFF. The chain joins TRBV4-3 to TRBJ2-1, with 8 bases matching TRBD1. The V gene's germline CDR1 is LGHNA and CDR2 YSLEER. The J segment lost 8 bases and the V segment lost 3 bases, leaving 3 bases of the junction unmatched. The CDR3 loop spans 13 amino acids.

V and J are TRBV18 and TRBJ1-2, with 7 bases identical to TRBD1. Per the germline V gene, CDR1 is KGHSH and CDR2 is LQKENI. V shed 5 bases, J shed 7 bases, and the junction held 7 bases outside the gene matches. The length of the CDR3 is 13 residues. Here the CDR3 DNA reads TGTGCCAGCTCATCCCGACAGGGCCGTGGCTACACCTTC. Amino acid sequence: CASSSRQGRGYTF.

The J gene is TRBJ2-5, the V gene TRBV7-2, with D possibly matching TRBD1 (6 bases). The CDR3 loop spans 13 amino acids. The germline gives CDR1 SGHTA, CDR2 FQGNSA. Deletions cut 5 bases from V and 5 bases from J, with 12 bases between. CDR3 loop: CASSAGQFETQYF. In DNA form, the CDR3 reads TGTGCCAGCAGCGCCGGACAGTTTGAGACCCAGTACTTC. Filled out from reference TRBV7-2 and TRBJ2-5, the complete variable domain reads GAGVSQSPSNKVTEKGKDVELRCDPISGHTALYWYRQSLGQGLEFLIYFQGNSAPDKSGLPSDRFSAERTGGSVSTLTIQRTQQEDSAVYLCASSAGQFETQYFGPGTRLLVL.

The chain joins TRBV6-5 to TRBJ1-4; no definite D call. The V end was cut by 1 base, the J end by 3 bases, with 9 bases between. Germline CDR1 MNHEY, CDR2 SVGAGI. The CDR3 runs to 15 residues. The CDR3 region has the DNA TGTGCCAGCAGTTACTTTGGGAGTCCTAATGAAAAACTGTTTTTT. Its translation is CASSYFGSPNEKLFF.

The chain carries TRBV19 and TRBJ1-4, with TRBD1 as a possible D gene (5 bases). V was cut by 3 bases and J by 8 bases, with 13 bases left in between. Germline CDR1 LNHDA, CDR2 SQIVND (reference sequence). The CDR3 is 14 residues long. The CDR3 DNA is TGTGCCAGTAGTATCTCCAGGGCGAGCGAAAAACTGTTTTTT. It translates to CASSISRASEKLFF.

The chain combines TRBV6-5 with TRBJ1-4, with D maybe TRBD1 (6 bases). CDR3 length equals 14 residues. Per germline, CDR1 MNHEY and CDR2 SVGAGI. V was trimmed by 5 bases and J by 2 bases, leaving 9 bases between them. CDR3 amino acids: CASSKQGTNEKLFF. The CDR3, as DNA: TGTGCCAGCAGTAAACAGGGTACTAATGAAAAACTGTTTTTT.

CDR3 loop: CASNRDRGPGHEQYF. CDR3 bases: TGTGCCAGCAACCGGGACAGGGGGCCTGGCCACGAGCAGTACTTC. The rearrangement uses TRBV2 and TRBJ2-7; 12 nucleotides match TRBD1. This CDR3 contains 15 residues. Germline V gene sequence: CDR1 SNHLY, CDR2 FYNNEI. The ends lost 7 bases at V and 5 bases at J; junction bases unmatched: 9.

V gene TRBV28 combines with J gene TRBJ2-2; the match to TRBD1 covers 8 bases. Germline V lookup: CDR1 MDHEN, CDR2 SYDVKM. V gave up 0 bases and J gave up 6 bases; unmatched junction bases: 3. The length of the CDR3 is 15 residues. This CDR3 reads CASSLWGQAAGELFF. The CDR3, as DNA: TGTGCCAGCAGTTTATGGGGACAGGCGGCCGGGGAGCTGTTTTTT.